The 14 T cell receptor beta chains below come from one sample, sequenced in a study of blood T cell repertoires in COVID-19. The data were produced by immunoSEQ multiplex PCR, yet TCRdb's version contains in-frame clones alone and is incomplete. The data contain roughly 120,000 clones, 80% of them singletons. Sequenced sample: peripheral blood. These receptors originate from a human donor in a cohort sampled during active or convalescent COVID-19.

The chain couples TRBV11-3 to TRBJ2-3; TRBD2 is a possible D gene (7 bases). The CDR3 covers 17 residues. V was shortened by 4 bases and J by 2 bases, with 19 bases between the two germline ends. Per germline, CDR1 SGHNT and CDR2 YENEEA. The CDR3 reads CASSSGRGRWATDTQYF. The CDR3 coding sequence is TGTGCCAGCAGCTCCGGGCGGGGGCGATGGGCCACAGATACGCAGTATTTT.

The CDR3 DNA is TGTGCCAGCGAAAAAAAGGTGGGCTCGCGCTATAATGAAAAACTGTTTTTT. Residues: CASEKKVGSRYNEKLFF. This chain connects TRBV2 to TRBJ1-4; D not certain. Germline V gene lookup returns CDR1 SNHLY and CDR2 FYNNEI. Trimming shortened V by 8 bases and J by 4 bases, and 23 bases separated the two germline ends. This CDR3 is built from 17 residues. The full variable domain, rest sourced from reference TRBV2 and TRBJ1-4, is EPEVTQTPSHQVTQMGQEVILRCVPISNHLYFYWYRQILGQKVEFLVSFYNNEISEKSEIFDDQFSVERPDGSNFTLKIRSTKLEDSAMYFCASEKKVGSRYNEKLFFGSGTQLSVL.

This sequence joins TRBV21-1 and TRBJ1-2. TRBV21-1 is shown as a pseudogene. CDR3 length: 13 amino acids. The CDR3 here is CATKGGRLDGYTF. The CDR3 DNA reads TGTGCCACTAAGGGGGGGCGCCTTGATGGCTACACCTTC.

This clone has just a few counts. The chain employs TRBV5-4 and TRBJ2-2, with 10 bases identical to TRBD2. Germline values: CDR1 SGHNT, CDR2 YYREEE (reference sequence). Germline trimming cut 4 bases from V and 1 base from J; bases unmatched to any gene: 4. The CDR3 runs 16 residues. The CDR3 loop reads CASSPLAGGNTGELFF. CDR3 DNA: TGTGCCAGCAGCCCCTTAGCGGGAGGGAACACCGGGGAGCTGTTTTTT.

V is TRBV7-6 and J is TRBJ2-7; tentative D call: TRBD2 (7 bases). Germline lookup yields CDR1 SGHVS and CDR2 FNYEAQ. Trimming pared 5 bases from V and 3 bases from J, leaving 17 bases between. The CDR3 contains 15 residues. This CDR3 is CASSPQGLADYEQYF. CDR3 DNA: TGTGCCAGCAGCCCCCAGGGGCTAGCGGACTACGAGCAGTACTTC. The whole variable domain, remainder taken from reference TRBV7-6 and TRBJ2-7, is GAGVSQSPRYKVTKRGQDVALRCDPISGHVSLYWYRQALGQGPEFLTYFNYEAQQDKSGLPNDRFSAERPEGSISTLTIQRTEQRDSAMYRCASSPQGLADYEQYFGPGTRLTVT.

This chain connects TRBV9 to TRBJ2-1, with 12 nucleotides matching TRBD2. CDR3 length equals 15 residues. Germline loops: CDR1 SGDLS, CDR2 YYNGEE. V was pared by 3 bases and J by 7 bases, with 5 bases of the junction left unmatched. The CDR3 DNA is TGTGCCAGCAGCGCAACTAGCGGGAGGTGGAATGAGCAGTTCTTC. As protein: CASSATSGRWNEQFF.

V gene TRBV28 combines with J gene TRBJ2-1, with 8 nucleotides matching TRBD1. The J segment lost 4 bases and the V segment lost 5 bases, leaving 10 bases of the junction unmatched. CDR1 is MDHEN, CDR2 SYDVKM, per germline. CDR3 length: 16 residues. The CDR3 sequence: CASSHRTGLSYNEQFF. The CDR3 DNA reads as TGTGCCAGCAGTCACCGGACAGGGCTAAGTTACAATGAGCAGTTCTTC.

This clone was observed a single time. The V call is TRBV27, the J call TRBJ2-7; D gene unclear. V was trimmed by 3 bases and J by 2 bases, leaving 11 bases between them. The CDR3 extends over 14 amino acids. Germline-derived CDR1 and CDR2 are MNHEY and SMNVEV (reference sequence). The CDR3 bases are TGTGCCAGCAGTTTTGGCCCCTTTCCCTACGAGCAGTACTTC. Encoded protein: CASSFGPFPYEQYF.

The chain uses TRBV27 and TRBJ2-7; 10 nucleotides line up with TRBD2. J lost 3 bases, V lost 3 bases, and 8 bases had no gene match. The CDR3 totals 16 residues. CDR1 and CDR2 from the germline V gene are MNHEY and SMNVEV (reference sequence). In DNA, the CDR3 is TGTGCCAGCAGTTTCCGATTAGCGGGAGGCAACTACGAGCAGTACTTC. It specifies CASSFRLAGGNYEQYF.

The gene calls are TRBV5-6 and TRBJ2-1; TRBD2 agrees at 13 bases. The trim removed 5 bases at V and 7 bases at J, leaving 12 bases unmatched. CDR1 and CDR2 (germline): SGHDT, YYEEEE. This CDR3 has 17 amino acids. DNA of the CDR3: TGTGCCAGCAGTTCGACTAGCGGGAGGCCTCGCGGGAATGAGCAGTTCTTC. Encoded protein: CASSSTSGRPRGNEQFF.

V gene TRBV5-1 combines with J gene TRBJ1-1; D is perhaps TRBD1 (6 bases). V lost 8 bases and J 0 bases, leaving 14 bases between the germline ends. The germline CDR1 and CDR2 sequences are SGHRS and YFSETQ. The CDR3 sequence is 14 residues long. CDR3 DNA sequence: TGCGCCAGTTCATCCGGGACACTGAACACTGAAGCTTTCTTT. It codes for CASSSGTLNTEAFF.

V gene TRBV5-1 combines with J gene TRBJ1-2; 7 bases map to TRBD1. CDR3 length equals 11 residues. The germline gives CDR1 SGHRS, CDR2 YFSETQ. V trimming: 8 bases; J trimming: 4 bases; junction bases outside the gene matches: 2. The CDR3 sequence: CASWTGYGYTF. The CDR3 nucleotides read TGCGCCAGTTGGACAGGCTATGGCTACACCTTC.

This chain connects TRBV10-3 to TRBJ2-1; 11 positions match TRBD2. With V trimmed by 3 bases and J by 1 base, 8 bases remained unmatched. CDR3 length equals 18 residues. Germline V CDR1 and CDR2: ENHRY, SYGVKD. Here the CDR3 reads CAISDGLAGGQSYNEQFF. Written as DNA, the CDR3 is TGTGCCATCAGTGATGGGCTAGCGGGGGGACAATCCTACAATGAGCAGTTCTTC.

The chain uses TRBV19 and TRBJ1-2, with 7 bases lining up with TRBD1. The germline V gene has CDR1 LNHDA and CDR2 SQIVND (reference sequence). The V gene end was trimmed by 4 bases and the J gene end by 0 bases; junction bases not matched to a gene: 5. CDR3 length: 15 amino acids. CDR3 sequence (DNA): TGTGCCAGTAGTACGGACAGGTTAGCTAACTATGGCTACACCTTC. Protein sequence: CASSTDRLANYGYTF. Drawing the rest from reference TRBV19 and TRBJ1-2, the complete variable domain is DGGITQSPKYLFRKEGQNVTLSCEQNLNHDAMYWYRQDPGQGLRLIYYSQIVNDFQKGDIAEGYSVSREKKESFPLTVTSAQKNPTAFYLCASSTDRLANYGYTFGSGTRLTVV.